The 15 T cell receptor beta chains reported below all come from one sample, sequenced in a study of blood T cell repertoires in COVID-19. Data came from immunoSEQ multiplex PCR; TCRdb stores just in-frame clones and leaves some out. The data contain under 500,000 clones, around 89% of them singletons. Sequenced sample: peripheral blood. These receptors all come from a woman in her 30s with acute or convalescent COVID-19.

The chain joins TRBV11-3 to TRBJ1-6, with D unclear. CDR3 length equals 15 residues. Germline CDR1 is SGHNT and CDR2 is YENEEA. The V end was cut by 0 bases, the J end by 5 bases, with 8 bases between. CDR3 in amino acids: CASSLDSRNNSPLHF. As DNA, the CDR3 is TGTGCCAGCAGCTTAGATAGCCGAAATAATTCACCCCTCCACTTT. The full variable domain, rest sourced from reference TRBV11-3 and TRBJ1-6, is EAGVVQSPRYKIIEKKQPVAFWCNPISGHNTLYWYLQNLGQGPELLIRYENEEAVDDSQLPKDRFSAERLKGVDSTLKIQPAELGDSAVYLCASSLDSRNNSPLHFGNGTRLTVT.

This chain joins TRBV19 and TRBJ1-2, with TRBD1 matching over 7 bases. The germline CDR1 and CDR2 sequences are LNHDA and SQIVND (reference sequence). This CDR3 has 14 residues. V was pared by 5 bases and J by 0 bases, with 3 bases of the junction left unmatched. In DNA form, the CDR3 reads TGTGCCAGTAGTCCAGGGACAGCTAACTATGGCTACACCTTC. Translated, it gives CASSPGTANYGYTF.

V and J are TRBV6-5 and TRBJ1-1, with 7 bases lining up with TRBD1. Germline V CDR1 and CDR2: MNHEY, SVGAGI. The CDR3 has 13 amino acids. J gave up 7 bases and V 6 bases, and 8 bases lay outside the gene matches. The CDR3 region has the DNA TGTGCCAGCAGCCTGACAGGGACCTTTGAAGCTTTCTTT. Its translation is CASSLTGTFEAFF.

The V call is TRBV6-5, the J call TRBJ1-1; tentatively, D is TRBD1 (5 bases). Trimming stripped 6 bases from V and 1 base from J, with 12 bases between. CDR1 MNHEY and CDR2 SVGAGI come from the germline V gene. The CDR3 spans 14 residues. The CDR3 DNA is TGTGCCAGCAGAACAACAGGATCGAACACTGAAGCTTTCTTT. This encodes CASRTTGSNTEAFF.

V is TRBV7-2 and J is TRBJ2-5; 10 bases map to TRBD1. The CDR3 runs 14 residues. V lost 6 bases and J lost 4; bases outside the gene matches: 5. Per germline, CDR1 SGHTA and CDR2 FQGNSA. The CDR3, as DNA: TGTGCCAGCAGTCCCGACAGGGGGCTAGAGACCCAGTACTTC. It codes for CASSPDRGLETQYF.

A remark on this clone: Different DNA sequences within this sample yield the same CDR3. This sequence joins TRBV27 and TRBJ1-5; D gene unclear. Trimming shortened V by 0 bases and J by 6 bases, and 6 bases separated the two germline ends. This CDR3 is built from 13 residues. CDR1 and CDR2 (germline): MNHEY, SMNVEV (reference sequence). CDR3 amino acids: CASSLSGSQPQHF. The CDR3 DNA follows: TGTGCCAGCAGTTTATCAGGGAGTCAGCCCCAGCATTTT.

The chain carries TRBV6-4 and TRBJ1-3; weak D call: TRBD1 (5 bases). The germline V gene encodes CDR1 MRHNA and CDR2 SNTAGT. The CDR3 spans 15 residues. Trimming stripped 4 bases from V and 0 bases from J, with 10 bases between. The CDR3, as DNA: TGTGCCAGCAGTGTCGACAGCTCCTCTGGAAACACCATATATTTT. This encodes CASSVDSSSGNTIYF.

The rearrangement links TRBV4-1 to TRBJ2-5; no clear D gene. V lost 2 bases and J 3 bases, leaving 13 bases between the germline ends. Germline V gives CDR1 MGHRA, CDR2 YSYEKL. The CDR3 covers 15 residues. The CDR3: CASSQSETREETQYF. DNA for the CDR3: TGCGCCAGCAGCCAAAGCGAGACGCGCGAAGAGACCCAGTACTTC.

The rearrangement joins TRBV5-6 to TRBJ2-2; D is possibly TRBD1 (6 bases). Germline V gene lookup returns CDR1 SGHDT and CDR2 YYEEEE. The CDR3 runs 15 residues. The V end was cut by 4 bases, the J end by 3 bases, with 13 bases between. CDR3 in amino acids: CASSPDWTDTGELFF. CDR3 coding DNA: TGTGCCAGCAGCCCCGACTGGACAGACACCGGGGAGCTGTTTTTT.

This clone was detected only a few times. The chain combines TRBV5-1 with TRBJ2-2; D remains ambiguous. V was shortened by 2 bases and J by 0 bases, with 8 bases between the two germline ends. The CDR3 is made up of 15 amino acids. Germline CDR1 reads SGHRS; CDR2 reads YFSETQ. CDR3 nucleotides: TGCGCCAGCAGCTTAACGGTGACGAACACCGGGGAGCTGTTTTTT. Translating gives CASSLTVTNTGELFF.

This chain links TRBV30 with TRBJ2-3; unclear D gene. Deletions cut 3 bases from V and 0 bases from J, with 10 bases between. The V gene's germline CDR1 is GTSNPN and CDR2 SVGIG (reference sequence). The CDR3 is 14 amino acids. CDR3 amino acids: CAWSRKPSTDTQYF. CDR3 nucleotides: TGTGCCTGGAGCCGAAAGCCTAGCACAGATACGCAGTATTTT.

This chain's CDR3 is CASSQERATSGFNNEQFF. The DNA for the CDR3 is TGCGCCAGCAGCCAAGAACGAGCGACTAGCGGGTTCAACAATGAGCAGTTCTTC. The chain joins TRBV4-1 to TRBJ2-1; 10 bases agree with TRBD2. The CDR3 covers 18 residues. Germline V gene data show CDR1 as MGHRA and CDR2 as YSYEKL. The V gene end was trimmed by 0 bases and the J gene end by 5 bases; junction bases not matched to a gene: 10.

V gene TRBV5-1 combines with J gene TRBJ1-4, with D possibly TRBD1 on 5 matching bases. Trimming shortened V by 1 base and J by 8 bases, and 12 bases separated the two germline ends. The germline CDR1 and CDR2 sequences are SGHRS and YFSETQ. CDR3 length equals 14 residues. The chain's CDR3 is CASSLPGLGEKLFF. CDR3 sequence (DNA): TGCGCCAGCAGCTTGCCGGGACTGGGGGAAAAACTGTTTTTT.

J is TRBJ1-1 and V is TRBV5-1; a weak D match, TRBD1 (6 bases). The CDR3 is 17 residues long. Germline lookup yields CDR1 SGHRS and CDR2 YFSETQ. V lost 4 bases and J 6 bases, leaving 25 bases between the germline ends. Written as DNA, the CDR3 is TGCGCCAGCAGCCCCGGGGCCAGGGACATATGGGGCTCTGAAGCTTTCTTT. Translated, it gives CASSPGARDIWGSEAFF.

The CDR3 region is CASRNSGGNQPQHF. The DNA of the CDR3 is TGTGCCAGCAGGAATTCGGGAGGTAATCAGCCCCAGCATTTT. V usage is TRBV27 and J usage is TRBJ1-5; D gene unclear. V gave up 6 bases and J gave up 4 bases, with 13 bases separating them. Germline V gives CDR1 MNHEY, CDR2 SMNVEV (reference sequence). The CDR3 spans 14 residues.